This T cell receptor (beta chain) was documented in a study of T cell repertoires in cytomegalovirus infection. Study-wide background: Recently described HLA-C-restricted plus well-studied HLA-B-restricted CMV epitopes were used. Public TCR beta signatures marked donors with CMV infection and the matching HLA.

A few counts support this clonotype. Its antigen is not known. Whole-study results and caveats: Cumulative frequency (of public TCR beta family members) identified carriers of CMV plus the relevant HLA. Dominating the ex vivo response were TCR beta clonotypes that were CMV-specific and HLA-C-restricted.

V gave up 2 bases and J gave up 0 bases, with 10 bases separating them. Germline CDR1 is SNHLY and CDR2 is FYNNEI. The CDR3 runs 15 residues. TCRdb processed the reads anew with MiXCR; each CDR3 protein has one entry. Of 110,000 to 150,000 distinct CDR3 sequences detected, 32% appear once; the ten largest clones hold around 50%. The starting material was CD8+ T cells from cultured PBMCs, obtained from culture after CMV antigen stimulation. The clonotype was recovered from a human donor in good health (CMV status not recorded). Some clones in this sample may be carry-over from other donors' samples. This sequence joins TRBV2 and TRBJ1-1; TRBD1 might be the D (6 bases). CDR3 in amino acids: CASSEYRELNTEAFF. CDR3 DNA sequence: TGTGCCAGCAGTGAATACAGGGAGTTGAACACTGAAGCTTTCTTT.